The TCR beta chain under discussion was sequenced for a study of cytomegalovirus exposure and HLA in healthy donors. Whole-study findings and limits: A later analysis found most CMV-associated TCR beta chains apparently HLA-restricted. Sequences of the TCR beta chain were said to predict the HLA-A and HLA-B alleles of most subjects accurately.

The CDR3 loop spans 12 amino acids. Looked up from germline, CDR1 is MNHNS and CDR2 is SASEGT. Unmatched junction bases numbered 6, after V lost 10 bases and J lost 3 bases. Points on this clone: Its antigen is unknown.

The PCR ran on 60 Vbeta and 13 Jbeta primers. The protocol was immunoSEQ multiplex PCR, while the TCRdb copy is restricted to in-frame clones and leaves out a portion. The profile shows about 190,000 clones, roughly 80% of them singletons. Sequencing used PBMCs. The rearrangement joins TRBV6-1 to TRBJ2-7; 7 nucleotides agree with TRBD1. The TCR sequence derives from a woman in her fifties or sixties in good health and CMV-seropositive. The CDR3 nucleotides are TGTGCCACCCGGGACAGTTTCTACGAGCAGTACTTC. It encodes CATRDSFYEQYF.